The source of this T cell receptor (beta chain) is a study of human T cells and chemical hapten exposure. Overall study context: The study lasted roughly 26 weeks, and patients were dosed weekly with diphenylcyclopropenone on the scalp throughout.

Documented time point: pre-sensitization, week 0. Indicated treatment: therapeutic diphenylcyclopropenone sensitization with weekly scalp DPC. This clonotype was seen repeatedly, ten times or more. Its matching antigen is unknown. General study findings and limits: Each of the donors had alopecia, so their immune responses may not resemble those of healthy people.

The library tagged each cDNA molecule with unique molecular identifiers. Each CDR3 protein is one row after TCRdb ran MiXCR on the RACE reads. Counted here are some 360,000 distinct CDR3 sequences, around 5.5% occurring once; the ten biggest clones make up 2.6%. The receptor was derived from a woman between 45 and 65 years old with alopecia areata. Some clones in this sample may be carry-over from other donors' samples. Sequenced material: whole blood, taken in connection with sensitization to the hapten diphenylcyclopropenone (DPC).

The CDR3 spells CASSRNAPNTEAFF. The CDR3 DNA reads TGTGCCAGCAGTCGCAACGCCCCGAACACTGAAGCTTTCTTT. The chain couples TRBV12-3 or TRBV12-4 to TRBJ1-1; no reliable D call. The CDR3 runs to 14 residues. Trimming left V 5 bases short and J 1 base short, with 11 bases between.